What follows is one T cell receptor beta chain and its context. TCRdb re-analysed the 5' RACE reads in MiXCR, keeping a single row per CDR3 protein. The sample holds about 520,000 distinct CDR3 sequences, 22% seen once. The data belong to a study of identical twins. The ends were cut back, 0 bases at V and 6 bases at J, with 5 bases in the middle. This CDR3 has 12 residues. The germline V gene has CDR1 LGHDT and CDR2 YNNKEL (reference sequence). The same sample was also studied in work on T cells expressing NK-cell markers.

The clonotype comes from a woman between 18 and 30 years old in good health. The rearrangement links TRBV3-1 to TRBJ2-5, with D unclear. Sequencing input: CD4+ T cells sorted from blood. This CDR3 reads CASSQDRKTQYF. The DNA of the CDR3 is TGTGCCAGCAGCCAAGATCGCAAGACCCAGTACTTC.